This T cell receptor (beta chain) was captured in a study of regulatory T cells in long-lasting Graves disease. Study information: Graves' patients with a new diagnosis had received antithyroid drugs under 3 months.

This clonotype was seen repeatedly, ten times or more. Time point of the sample: newly diagnosed GD, antithyroid drugs for less than 3 months. RNA from PBMCs was the source of the TCR library. In germline, CDR1 is GTSNPN, CDR2 SVGIG (reference sequence). The CDR3 loop spans 13 amino acids. The V gene lost 4 bases and the J gene lost 0 bases, with 8 bases spanning the gap. CDR3 regions were amplified by Arm-PCR using iRepertoire HTBI primers to build TCR beta libraries. TCRdb itself ran the multiplex PCR reads through MiXCR, one entry per CDR3 protein. The sample lists hundreds of thousands of distinct CDR3 sequences; about 16% were seen once. These same records also appear under a second study, on T cells in Graves' hyperthyroidism and ophthalmopathy. That study adds: Most thyroid clonotypes that were expanded above 0.001 also turned up in blood.

This specimen consisted of peripheral blood mononuclear cells (PBMCs), obtained at new diagnosis, from a patient treated with antithyroid drugs. The chain is built from TRBV30 and TRBJ2-3; no firm D call. The receptor was isolated from a man between 18 and 35 years old with Graves disease. The CDR3 DNA is TGTGCCTGGAATTTAAAGAGCACAGATACGCAGTATTTT. Translation: CAWNLKSTDTQYF.